The 4 T cell receptor beta chains below come from one sample, sequenced in a study of T cells in Graves' hyperthyroidism and ophthalmopathy. Amplification targeted TCR beta CDR3 regions from RNA transcripts. First-round RT-PCR targeting the TCR CDR3 was performed with the HTBI primer set. Each CDR3 protein gets one entry after TCRdb re-called the multiplex PCR reads with MiXCR. The sample includes about 590,000 distinct CDR3 sequences, 15% to 19% seen only once; the top ten take approximately 7.4%. Sequenced material: blood. Every receptor here comes from a woman aged 30 to 39 with Graves' hyperthyroidism.

The J gene is TRBJ2-2, the V gene TRBV3-1; tentative D call: TRBD2 (5 bases). The germline V and J ends were trimmed by 1 base and 5 bases, with 11 bases remaining between them. Germline-derived CDR1 and CDR2 are LGHDT and YNNKEL (reference sequence). The CDR3 covers 15 residues. CDR3 amino acids: CASSQGFEGTGELFF. The CDR3 DNA sequence: TGTGCCAGCAGCCAAGGCTTCGAGGGAACCGGGGAGCTGTTTTTT.

This clonotype has only a few counts. The CDR3 ends on some other residue instead of the conserved phenylalanine or tryptophan, so this is likely a read error. As DNA, the CDR3 is TGTGCCAGCAGCCTAGGAGCTAGTCCCTCCTACGAGCAGTACCTC. This sequence encodes CASSLGASPSYEQYL. This chain links TRBV14 with TRBJ2-7, with D uncertain. The CDR3 contains 15 residues. The ends were cut back, 4 bases at V and 0 bases at J, with 13 bases in the middle. Germline V gene sequence: CDR1 SGHDN, CDR2 FVKESK.

The rearrangement joins TRBV4-1 to TRBJ2-1; the match to TRBD1 covers 11 bases. The ends lost 3 bases at V and 6 bases at J; junction bases unmatched: 13. Germline CDR1 MGHRA, CDR2 YSYEKL. The CDR3 spans 18 residues. CDR3 sequence: CASSHLKDRGRYGNEQFF. CDR3 DNA: TGCGCCAGCAGCCATCTAAAGGACAGGGGGCGGTATGGCAATGAGCAGTTCTTC.

The chain is built from TRBV2 and TRBJ2-5; 7 bases are a match to TRBD2. This CDR3 is 13 amino acids long. J lost 3 bases, V lost 10 bases, and 8 bases had no gene match. Germline loops: CDR1 SNHLY, CDR2 FYNNEI. The CDR3 loop reads CATVRTSEETQYF. DNA of the CDR3: TGTGCCACAGTGCGGACTAGTGAAGAGACCCAGTACTTC. Drawing the rest from reference TRBV2 and TRBJ2-5, the complete variable domain is EPEVTQTPSHQVTQMGQEVILRCVPISNHLYFYWYRQILGQKVEFLVSFYNNEISEKSEIFDDQFSVERPDGSNFTLKIRSTKLEDSAMYFCATVRTSEETQYFGPGTRLLVL.